The clone carrying this T cell receptor beta chain showed up just a few times. Its matching antigen is unknown. The CDR3 is 14 amino acids. V was clipped by 4 bases and J by 4 bases; unmatched bases: 3. Germline values: CDR1 SGHRS, CDR2 YFSETQ. The data belong to a study of T cell responses to AZD1222 COVID-19 vaccine. Study results and caveats: Baseline antibody screening turned up just six seropositive AZD1222 recipients. The reported proportion of spike-specific TCRs targeting unmutated variant regions was nearly half.

Clones were read by immunoSEQ multiplex PCR, and TCRdb kept only the in-frame ones, dropping some. The sample gives 80,000 to 100,000 clones, about 88% of which show up once; roughly 13% is in the top ten. J is TRBJ2-3 and V is TRBV5-1, with 10 bases lining up with TRBD2. The sequencing here drew on peripheral blood, taken on day 0 of AZD1222 vaccination. The TCR comes from an adult in good health. The DNA of the CDR3 is TGCGCCAGCAGCCAGGGACTAGCGTCAGATACGCAGTATTTT. Translated, it gives CASSQGLASDTQYF.